A single sample gave rise to the 25 T cell receptor beta chains below, sequenced in a study of T cell responses to AZD1222 COVID-19 vaccine. The protocol was immunoSEQ multiplex PCR, while the TCRdb copy is restricted to in-frame clones and leaves out a portion. Of about 140,000 clones detected, about 92% appear once; the ten largest clones hold more than 0.7%. The sample was peripheral blood, taken on day 0 of MenACWY control vaccination. All receptors derive from an adult in good health.

This sequence joins TRBV5-8 and TRBJ1-2; maybe TRBD1 (6 bases). The CDR3 consists of 15 residues. Germline-derived CDR1 and CDR2 are SGHTS and YDEGEE. V shed 7 bases and J shed 5 bases, with 21 bases lying between them. The CDR3 protein is CASPLRPQGMYGYTF. CDR3 bases: TGTGCCAGCCCCTTGAGACCCCAGGGGATGTATGGCTACACCTTC.

The DNA for the CDR3 is TGTGCCAGCAGTTCGGGCTGGAGCACAGATACGCAGTATTTT. This translates into CASSSGWSTDTQYF. The genes are TRBV28 and TRBJ2-3; D is unresolved. V was clipped by 4 bases and J by 0 bases, with 8 bases between them. There are 14 residues in the CDR3. From germline, CDR1 is MDHEN and CDR2 SYDVKM. Filled out from reference TRBV28 and TRBJ2-3, the complete variable domain reads DVKVTQSSRYLVKRTGEKVFLECVQDMDHENMFWYRQDPGLGLRLIYFSYDVKMKEKGDIPEGYSVSREKKERFSLILESASTNQTSMYLCASSSGWSTDTQYFGPGTRLTVL.

V gene TRBV2 combines with J gene TRBJ1-2; a weak D match, TRBD1 (5 bases). CDR1 and CDR2 (germline): SNHLY, FYNNEI. The CDR3 contains 14 residues. V shed 6 bases and J shed 2 bases, with 13 bases lying between them. The CDR3 is CASSRGGSNYGYTF. As DNA, the CDR3 is TGTGCCAGCAGCCGGGGGGGTTCCAACTATGGCTACACCTTC.

V and J are TRBV9 and TRBJ2-1, with D hard to call. The CDR3 is made up of 13 amino acids. CDR1 and CDR2 (germline): SGDLS, YYNGEE. Trimming removed 3 bases at V and 0 bases at J, with 4 bases between. In nucleotides, the CDR3 is TGTGCCAGCAGCGAGAGCTCCTACAATGAGCAGTTCTTC. It translates to CASSESSYNEQFF.

The chain has TRBV11-2 and TRBJ1-1; unclear D gene. This CDR3 has 16 residues. Between the trimmed V and J ends, which lost 5 bases and 3 bases, there was a span of 19 bases. Germline lookup yields CDR1 SGHAT and CDR2 FQNNGV. The CDR3, as DNA: TGTGCCAGCAGCCCGTTTACGAAGGGCGGGGACACTGAAGCTTTCTTT. Its translation is CASSPFTKGGDTEAFF.

This sequence joins TRBV19 and TRBJ1-5, with 7 bases matching TRBD1. V trimming: 4 bases; J trimming: 2 bases; junction bases outside the gene matches: 2. The CDR3 is 14 amino acids. The germline gives CDR1 LNHDA, CDR2 SQIVND (reference sequence). The CDR3 is CASSTTGGNQPQHF. The CDR3 nucleotides are TGTGCCAGTAGTACCACAGGGGGCAATCAGCCCCAGCATTTT.

V is TRBV18 and J is TRBJ1-1, with unresolved D. In germline, CDR1 is KGHSH, CDR2 LQKENI. With 3 bases removed from V and 2 bases from J, the gap between germline ends came to 16 bases. The length of the CDR3 is 16 residues. CDR3 nucleotides: TGTGCCAGCTCACCCCCCGGAAGGCAGGCCAACACTGAAGCTTTCTTT. Translated: CASSPPGRQANTEAFF.

V and J are TRBV6-2 or TRBV6-3 and TRBJ1-5; the D gene is possibly TRBD1 (5 bases). Germline CDR1 and CDR2: MNHEY and SVGEGT. V lost 0 bases, J lost 4 bases, and 10 bases lay in between. The CDR3 has 15 amino acids. Here the CDR3 reads CASSYSMAGNQPQHF. The DNA for the CDR3 is TGTGCCAGCAGTTACTCGATGGCAGGGAATCAGCCCCAGCATTTT.

This rearrangement joins TRBV29-1 to TRBJ1-2; 7 bases are a match to TRBD1. CDR3 length: 15 residues. The junction had 13 bases not matched to a gene; V was cut back by 3 bases and J by 6 bases. Looked up from germline, CDR1 is SQVTM and CDR2 is ANQGSEA. The CDR3: CSVDAGRGWGHGYTF. CDR3 in DNA: TGCAGCGTTGACGCGGGCAGGGGGTGGGGGCATGGCTACACCTTC.

The CDR3 DNA reads as TGTGCCAGCAGTCCGCGTCCCGGGACAGTGAGCTCCTACAATGAGCAGTTCTTC. Translating gives CASSPRPGTVSSYNEQFF. V usage is TRBV27 and J usage is TRBJ2-1; TRBD1 aligns across 7 bases. CDR1 MNHEY and CDR2 SMNVEV come from the germline V gene (reference sequence). This CDR3 has 18 amino acids. The trim removed 5 bases at V and 0 bases at J, leaving 13 bases unmatched.

This chain joins TRBV2 and TRBJ1-1, with a weak D call TRBD1 (5 bases). V gave up 0 bases and J gave up 2 bases, with 13 bases separating them. CDR1 and CDR2 (germline): SNHLY, FYNNEI. The CDR3 runs to 16 residues. The CDR3 coding sequence is TGTGCCAGCAGTGAAGCGCTTTGGGGGGGAAACACTGAAGCTTTCTTT. It codes for CASSEALWGGNTEAFF.

The genes are TRBV14 and TRBJ1-1; D is perhaps TRBD1 (5 bases). The CDR3 runs 14 residues. Germline V gene data show CDR1 as SGHDN and CDR2 as FVKESK. V lost 1 base and J lost 6, with 12 bases in between. The CDR3 bases are TGTGCCAGCAGCCAAGGAAGGATAGGGGCTGAAGCTTTCTTT. As protein: CASSQGRIGAEAFF.

J is TRBJ1-2 and V is TRBV29-1, with 9 bases lining up with TRBD1. The germline gives CDR1 SQVTM, CDR2 ANQGSEA. This CDR3 is built from 13 residues. V dropped 5 bases and J dropped 7; count of bases not matched to a gene: 8. CDR3 loop: CSVTGTGTFGYTF. CDR3 nucleotides: TGCAGCGTTACCGGGACAGGGACCTTTGGCTACACCTTC. Drawing the rest from reference TRBV29-1 and TRBJ1-2, the complete variable domain is SAVISQKPSRDICQRGTSLTIQCQVDSQVTMMFWYRQQPGQSLTLIATANQGSEATYESGFVIDKFPISRPNLTFSTLTVSNMSPEDSSIYLCSVTGTGTFGYTFGSGTRLTVV.

The J gene is TRBJ2-1, the V gene TRBV25-1; 9 bases align to TRBD2. This CDR3 has 14 residues. V shed 4 bases and J 6 bases; nucleotides not matched to a gene: 4. Germline-derived CDR1 and CDR2 are MGHDK and SYGVNS. In nucleotides, the CDR3 is TGTGCCAGCAGTGGACTAGCGGCAGGCAATGAGCAGTTCTTC. It specifies CASSGLAAGNEQFF. Full variable domain (remainder filled in from reference TRBV25-1 and TRBJ2-1): EADIYQTPRYLVIGTGKKITLECSQTMGHDKMYWYQQDPGMELHLIHYSYGVNSTEKGDLSSESTVSRIRTEHFPLTLESARPSHTSQYLCASSGLAAGNEQFFGPGTRLTVL.

This clone was observed a single time. The chain combines TRBV28 with TRBJ2-7; possible D gene TRBD2, 5 bases. Between the trimmed V and J ends, which lost 5 bases and 3 bases, there was a span of 11 bases. The CDR3 has 13 residues. Germline CDR1 MDHEN, CDR2 SYDVKM. This CDR3 is CASSPDSIYEQYF. Written as DNA, the CDR3 is TGTGCCAGCAGTCCGGACTCGATCTACGAGCAGTACTTC. Full variable domain (remainder filled in from reference TRBV28 and TRBJ2-7): DVKVTQSSRYLVKRTGEKVFLECVQDMDHENMFWYRQDPGLGLRLIYFSYDVKMKEKGDIPEGYSVSREKKERFSLILESASTNQTSMYLCASSPDSIYEQYFGPGTRLTVT.

This clone was counted a single time. The V gene is TRBV6-5, the J gene TRBJ2-7, with D perhaps given as TRBD1 or TRBD2 (5 bases each). Germline CDR1 is MNHEY and CDR2 is SVGAGI. The length of the CDR3 is 15 residues. Trimming pared 10 bases from V and 0 bases from J, leaving 19 bases between. CDR3 in DNA: TGTGCCACTCACTCGACGGGACCGAGCTCCTACGAGCAGTACTTC. Protein: CATHSTGPSSYEQYF.

The chain recombines TRBV7-2 with TRBJ2-7, with 9 nucleotides matching TRBD1. The CDR3 is 16 amino acids. V trimming: 1 base; J trimming: 6 bases; junction bases outside the gene matches: 10. CDR1 and CDR2 from the germline V gene are SGHTA and FQGNSA. The CDR3 DNA follows: TGTGCCAGCAGCTTAGGTCATCCGGGACAGGGTCCCGAGCAGTACTTC. Translation gives CASSLGHPGQGPEQYF.

This chain connects TRBV6-6 to TRBJ2-3; D might be TRBD1 or TRBD2, each matching 6 bases. Between the trimmed V and J ends, which lost 5 bases and 0 bases, there was a span of 15 bases. The CDR3 is 16 amino acids. CDR1 and CDR2 from the germline V gene are MNHNY and SVGAGI (reference sequence). CDR3 nucleotides: TGTGCCAGCAGTAGAGGGGGGCCCTCTAGCACAGATACGCAGTATTTT. Amino acid sequence: CASSRGGPSSTDTQYF.

The chain employs TRBV28 and TRBJ2-1; weak D call: TRBD1 (5 bases). This CDR3 is 13 amino acids long. CDR1 is MDHEN and CDR2 is SYDVKM in the germline V gene. V dropped 1 base and J dropped 8 bases, with 9 bases sitting between them. The CDR3 protein is CASSLSGADEQFF. The CDR3 DNA sequence: TGTGCCAGCAGTTTATCTGGGGCCGATGAGCAGTTCTTC.

The V and J genes are TRBV3-1 (or the pseudogene TRBV3-2) and TRBJ1-1; a weak D match, TRBD1 (5 bases). The CDR3 contains 16 residues. V dropped 0 bases and J dropped 2 bases, with 13 bases sitting between them. The V gene's germline CDR1 is LGHDT and CDR2 YNNKEL (reference sequence). CDR3 sequence (DNA): TGTGCCAGCAGCCAAGAAGTCGACAGAAAAAACACTGAAGCTTTCTTT. Its protein is CASSQEVDRKNTEAFF.

The chain is built from TRBV7-2 and TRBJ1-1; D is unresolved. In germline, CDR1 is SGHTA, CDR2 FQGNSA. This CDR3 contains 14 residues. The V gene lost 4 bases and the J gene lost 1 base, with 10 bases spanning the gap. The CDR3 spells CASSSRTGNTEAFF. The CDR3 DNA follows: TGTGCCAGCAGCTCCCGGACGGGGAACACTGAAGCTTTCTTT.

This rearrangement joins TRBV24-1 to TRBJ2-1, with TRBD2 matching 13 bases. V trimming: 2 bases; J trimming: 9 bases; junction bases outside the gene matches: 3. The CDR3 contains 15 residues. Germline values: CDR1 KGHDR, CDR2 SFDVKD. The DNA of the CDR3 is TGTGCCACCAGTGATTCGAGGACTAGCGGGAGTGAGCAGTTCTTC. Its protein is CATSDSRTSGSEQFF.

The chain uses TRBV19 and TRBJ1-5; D not certain. Trimming took 6 bases from V and 4 from J, leaving 16 bases between them. Germline values: CDR1 LNHDA, CDR2 SQIVND (reference sequence). The CDR3 runs to 15 residues. The CDR3, as DNA: TGTGCCAGTAGCTCCAAGACAAGTAGAAATCAGCCCCAGCATTTT. It specifies CASSSKTSRNQPQHF.

This chain uses TRBV9 with TRBJ1-4; the match to TRBD1 covers 8 bases. Per germline, CDR1 SGDLS and CDR2 YYNGEE. The CDR3 spans 13 residues. Trimming removed 3 bases from V and 8 bases from J; junction bases left unmatched: 3. This chain's CDR3 is CASSEGTGEKLFF. As DNA, the CDR3 is TGTGCCAGCAGCGAAGGGACAGGAGAAAAACTGTTTTTT. Full variable domain (remainder filled in from reference TRBV9 and TRBJ1-4): DSGVTQTPKHLITATGQRVTLRCSPRSGDLSVYWYQQSLDQGLQFLIQYYNGEERAKGNILERFSAQQFPDLHSELNLSSLELGDSALYFCASSEGTGEKLFFGSGTQLSVL.

V gene TRBV5-1 combines with J gene TRBJ1-2; D not resolved. The V end lost 4 bases, the J end lost 3 bases, and 13 bases lay between the germline ends. CDR3 length equals 14 residues. Germline V CDR1 and CDR2: SGHRS, YFSETQ. The CDR3 nucleotides are TGCGCCAGCAGCCTGGGAACAGCCTACTATGGCTACACCTTC. It encodes CASSLGTAYYGYTF.